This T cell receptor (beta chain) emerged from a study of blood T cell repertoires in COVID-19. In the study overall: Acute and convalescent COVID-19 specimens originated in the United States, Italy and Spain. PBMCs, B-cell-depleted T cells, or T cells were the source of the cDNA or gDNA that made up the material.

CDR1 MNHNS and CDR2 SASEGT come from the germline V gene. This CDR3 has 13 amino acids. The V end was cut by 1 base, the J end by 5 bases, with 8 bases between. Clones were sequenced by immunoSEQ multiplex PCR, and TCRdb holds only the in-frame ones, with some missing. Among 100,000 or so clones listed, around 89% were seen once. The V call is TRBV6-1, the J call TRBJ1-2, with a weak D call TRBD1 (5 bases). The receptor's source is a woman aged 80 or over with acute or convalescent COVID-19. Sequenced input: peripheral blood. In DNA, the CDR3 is TGTGCCAGCAGTGAAGACGGGGGGTATGGCTACACCTTC. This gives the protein CASSEDGGYGYTF.